A selection of T cell receptor beta chains follows, all from one sample in a study of response to subunit inactivated influenza vaccine. From the RT-PCR reads, TCRdb called clonotypes with MiXCR, one entry per CDR3 protein. The sample carries just under 250,000 distinct CDR3 sequences, more than 10% recorded once. The material sequenced was non-naive T cells sorted from PBMCs, taken less than 15 days before vaccination. The receptor set was obtained from a man aged 45-65 years who received an inactivated influenza vaccine. Each CDR3 is given with its conserved first and last residue. The D gene is left open where the match is weak. Not every row has a clone size; where given, it reads once, few, many or a size class.

J: TRBJ2-2; D: NA; size: few; V: TRBV4-1; DNA: TGCGCCAGCAGGTCTAGCCGGGGGGCCACCGGGGAGCTGTTTTTT; CDR3: CASRSSRGATGELFF
J: TRBJ2-3; D: NA; size: NA; V: TRBV4-3; DNA: TGCGCCAGCAGCCAAGGGGCTAGATACACAGATACGCAGTATTTT; CDR3: CASSQGARYTDTQYF
J: TRBJ2-5; D: TRBD1; size: few; V: TRBV20-1; DNA: TGCAGTGCTAGAGATTTAAGGGGGCAGGGGGAGACCCAGTACTTC; CDR3: CSARDLRGQGETQYF
J: TRBJ2-7; D: NA; size: NA; V: TRBV18; DNA: TGTGCCAGCTCACCGGCGAGGTCCTACGAGCAGTACTTC; CDR3: CASSPARSYEQYF
J: TRBJ2-3; D: NA; size: NA; V: TRBV30; DNA: TGTGCCTGGAGTGTACTCGGGGGTACGCAGTATTTT; CDR3: CAWSVLGGTQYF
J: TRBJ2-7; D: NA; size: NA; V: TRBV6-2/TRBV6-3; DNA: TGTGCCAGCAGCCGCGTCCCCGGCTACGAGCAGTACTTC; CDR3: CASSRVPGYEQYF
J: TRBJ1-6; D: NA; size: NA; V: TRBV27; DNA: TGTGCCAGCAGTTTAGAGGGACCGAATAATTCACCCCTCCACTTT; CDR3: CASSLEGPNNSPLHF
J: TRBJ2-3; D: NA; size: few; V: TRBV4-1; DNA: TGCGCCAGCAGCCAAGTGAGCGGCTACGTAGATACGCAGTATTTT; CDR3: CASSQVSGYVDTQYF
J: TRBJ2-2; D: NA; size: few; V: TRBV4-2; DNA: TGTGCCAGCAGCCAAGATTGGGGCAGGGGAGCCGGGGAGCTGTTTTTT; CDR3: CASSQDWGRGAGELFF
J: TRBJ2-5; D: NA; size: few; V: TRBV20-1; DNA: TGCAGTGCTAGATTAAACTGGGAGACCCAGTACTTC; CDR3: CSARLNWETQYF
J: TRBJ1-2; D: TRBD1; size: NA; V: TRBV5-5; DNA: TGTGCCAGCAGCTTGGGGGACAGGGGGCTCTCTTTCTATGGCTACACCTTC; CDR3: CASSLGDRGLSFYGYTF
J: TRBJ1-2; D: NA; size: NA; V: TRBV4-3; DNA: TGCGCCAGCAGCCCCCAGGAGGGTATAAGCTATGGCTACACCTTC; CDR3: CASSPQEGISYGYTF
J: TRBJ2-5; D: NA; size: many; V: TRBV28; DNA: TGTGCCAGCAGTTTGTTTCGGTGGGAGACCCAGTACTTC; CDR3: CASSLFRWETQYF
J: TRBJ1-2; D: TRBD1; size: NA; V: TRBV19; DNA: TGTGCCAGTAGTATGGCGGGACAGGGGGCGCGTGACTATGGCTACACCTTC; CDR3: CASSMAGQGARDYGYTF
J: TRBJ1-5; D: NA; size: many; V: TRBV7-2; DNA: TGTGCCAGCAGCTTAGACGATCGTCAGCCCCAGCATTTT; CDR3: CASSLDDRQPQHF
J: TRBJ2-5; D: NA; size: few; V: TRBV12-3/TRBV12-4; DNA: TGTGCCAGCAGTAACGCTCTCGAGACCCAGTACTTC; CDR3: CASSNALETQYF
J: TRBJ2-2; D: NA; size: NA; V: TRBV11-2; DNA: TGTGCCAGCAGTCAGAGGGCTACCGGGGAGCAGTTTTTT; CDR3: CASSQRATGEQFF
J: TRBJ2-7; D: TRBD1; size: many; V: TRBV5-5; DNA: TGTGCCAGCAGCTCGATCAAGGGGGCAGGATACGAGCAGTACTTC; CDR3: CASSSIKGAGYEQYF
J: TRBJ2-7; D: NA; size: NA; V: TRBV7-2; DNA: TGTGCCAGCAGCGAGTCGGTGGGCTCCTACGAGCAGTACTTC; CDR3: CASSESVGSYEQYF
J: TRBJ2-3; D: NA; size: NA; V: TRBV20-1; DNA: TGCAGTGCTAGAGAGAGTCTTAGCACAGATACGCAGTATTTT; CDR3: CSARESLSTDTQYF
J: TRBJ2-1; D: NA; size: many; V: TRBV20-1; DNA: TGCAGTGCAGCCCCCCGGGGTAGCGTTAATGAGCAGTTCTTC; CDR3: CSAAPRGSVNEQFF
J: TRBJ2-1; D: NA; size: NA; V: TRBV7-2; DNA: TGTGCCAGCGCCCTCTTGGGGTTGGGGGGGCGGCAGTTCTTC; CDR3: CASALLGLGGRQFF
J: TRBJ2-3; D: NA; size: NA; V: TRBV4-3; DNA: TGCGCCAGCAGCCAAGGCCGGGGTAGAAGCACAGATACGCAGTATTTT; CDR3: CASSQGRGRSTDTQYF
J: TRBJ2-1; D: TRBD1; size: few; V: TRBV7-7; DNA: TGTGCTAGCAGCAACCGACAGGGCCAGATGGTCTTC; CDR3: CASSNRQGQMVF
J: TRBJ1-2; D: NA; size: NA; V: TRBV10-2; DNA: TGCGCCAGCAGTGGTTGGAGGAACTATGGCTACACCTTC; CDR3: CASSGWRNYGYTF
J: TRBJ1-1; D: NA; size: many; V: TRBV4-1; DNA: TGCGCCAGCAGCCAAGGTGTTGCTAGGGGATCTGAAGCTTTCTTT; CDR3: CASSQGVARGSEAFF
J: TRBJ2-2; D: TRBD2; size: few; V: TRBV4-3; DNA: TGCGCCAGCAGCCAAGATATTAGCGGGGGGGCCTTCGACACCGGGGAGCTGTTTTTT; CDR3: CASSQDISGGAFDTGELFF
J: TRBJ1-2; D: TRBD1; size: NA; V: TRBV5-6; DNA: TGTGCCAGCAGCTTGGAAGGGGGCGCCATGGGCTACACCTTC; CDR3: CASSLEGGAMGYTF
J: TRBJ1-2; D: NA; size: NA; V: TRBV29-1; DNA: TGCAGCGTCTTAACCCGGGGTTTGAGCTATGGCTACACCTTC; CDR3: CSVLTRGLSYGYTF
J: TRBJ2-2; D: NA; size: few; V: TRBV3-1; DNA: TGTGCCAGCAACGGTTACACCGGGGAGCTGTTTTTT; CDR3: CASNGYTGELFF
J: TRBJ2-7; D: NA; size: NA; V: TRBV7-3; DNA: TGTGCCAGCAGCTTGAACGGACAGATTGGCGAGCAGTACTTC; CDR3: CASSLNGQIGEQYF
J: TRBJ1-2; D: TRBD1; size: few; V: TRBV5-1; DNA: TGCGCCAGCAGCCCCGGGACAGGGGTTTTTTTTTATGGCTACACCTTC; CDR3: CASSPGTGVFFYGYTF
J: TRBJ2-7; D: NA; size: few; V: TRBV6-5; DNA: TGTGCCAGCAGTTACGGTGTCTCCTACGAGCAGTACTTC; CDR3: CASSYGVSYEQYF
J: TRBJ1-5; D: NA; size: NA; V: TRBV20-1; DNA: TGCAGTGCCAACGAGGGGAATCAGCCCCAGCATTTT; CDR3: CSANEGNQPQHF
J: TRBJ2-3; D: TRBD2; size: few; V: TRBV6-5; DNA: TGTGCCAGCAGGTCCCGACTAGCTGGCACAGATACGCAGTATTTT; CDR3: CASRSRLAGTDTQYF
J: TRBJ1-6; D: TRBD1; size: many; V: TRBV6-2/TRBV6-3; DNA: TGCGCCAGCAGTCCTGACAGGGGTAATTCACCCCTCCACTTT; CDR3: CASSPDRGNSPLHF
J: TRBJ1-1; D: NA; size: NA; V: TRBV5-1; DNA: TGCGCCAGCAGCTCCCGTTCCCGGAACACTGAAGCTTTCTTT; CDR3: CASSSRSRNTEAFF
J: TRBJ2-7; D: TRBD1; size: few; V: TRBV20-1; DNA: TGCAGTGCTAGAGATACTACAGGGGATCTAACCGTCTACGAGCAGTACTTC; CDR3: CSARDTTGDLTVYEQYF
J: TRBJ2-2; D: TRBD2; size: NA; V: TRBV7-2; DNA: TGTGCCAGCAGCTGGACTAGTGCCACCGGGGAGCTGTTTTTT; CDR3: CASSWTSATGELFF
J: TRBJ2-1; D: TRBD2; size: NA; V: TRBV7-2; DNA: TGTGCCAGCAGCTTAGCGGTGGTAGCGGGAGGGACGGGGGAGCAGTTCTTC; CDR3: CASSLAVVAGGTGEQFF
J: TRBJ1-1; D: NA; size: many; V: TRBV12-3/TRBV12-4; DNA: TGTGCCAGCAGACCGAGGTCCGCGCAGTCAAGAGCTTTCTTT; CDR3: CASRPRSAQSRAFF
J: TRBJ2-3; D: NA; size: many; V: TRBV5-5; DNA: TGTGCCAGCAGCTTGGCCTTTATCACAGATACGCAGTATTTT; CDR3: CASSLAFITDTQYF
J: TRBJ1-5; D: NA; size: few; V: TRBV27; DNA: TGTGCCAGCAGTTTATTCGGGGCTTGGAGCAATCAGCCCCAGCATTTT; CDR3: CASSLFGAWSNQPQHF
J: TRBJ2-1; D: NA; size: NA; V: TRBV5-6; DNA: TGTGCCAGCAGCCCCGCCCTCTACTACAATGAGCAGTTCTTC; CDR3: CASSPALYYNEQFF
J: TRBJ1-1; D: NA; size: few; V: TRBV6-2/TRBV6-3; DNA: TGTGCCAGCATAAGGTCCGGCAGCTGGAACACTGAAGCTTTCTTT; CDR3: CASIRSGSWNTEAFF